This entry lists 29 T cell receptor beta chains sequenced from one sample in a study of T cell clonality in common variable immunodeficiency. These receptors have no known antigen. Assay: immunoSEQ multiplex PCR; the TCRdb copy retains only in-frame clones and omits some. There are 30,000 to 40,000 clones in the sample, none observed a single time. Study-level points and caveats: Common variable immunodeficiency TCR beta sequences reportedly had fewer deletions and N-nucleotide insertions.

The specimen was peripheral blood mononuclear cells. These receptors all stem from a human donor with common variable immunodeficiency.

A note on this clone: The CDR3 end lies 3 residues beyond the end of the read and is filled in from the germline J gene. The rearrangement links TRBV2 to TRBJ1-2; possibly TRBD1 for D (6 bases). Trimming stripped 4 bases from V and 4 bases from J, with 16 bases between. The CDR3 is made up of 15 amino acids. Germline CDR1 and CDR2: SNHLY and FYNNEI. The CDR3: CASSGGGAPSYGYTF. The DNA read from the CDR3 is TGTGCCAGCAGTGGTGGGGGGGCTCCTTCCTATGGC.

This clone was detected ten times or more. The read ends 3 residues shy of where the CDR3 ends; the end is completed using the germline J gene. This rearrangement joins TRBV30 to TRBJ1-5; D is ambiguous. CDR3 size: 15 residues. Germline CDR1 GTSNPN, CDR2 SVGIG (reference sequence). The germline V and J ends were trimmed by 0 bases and 1 base, with 10 bases remaining between them. CDR3 residues: CAWSVKGWSNQPQHF. CDR3 DNA, as far as it was read: TGTGCCTGGAGTGTAAAGGGTTGGAGCAATCAGCCC.

This clone has just a few counts. With the read ending 3 residues before the CDR3 end, the germline J gene is used to fill in that end. This chain uses TRBV7-9 with TRBJ1-2; TRBD1 aligns across 8 bases. CDR3 length: 13 residues. The germline CDR1 and CDR2 sequences are SEHNR and FQNEAQ (reference sequence). The junction had 6 bases not matched to a gene; V was cut back by 5 bases and J by 7 bases. The sequenced CDR3 bases are TGTGCCAGCAGCCCGGGACAGGAATCTGGC. Its translation is CASSPGQESG. The CDR3 in its entirety is CASSPGQESGYTF.

This clone is labeled medium-sized. Read coverage stops 3 residues before the CDR3 terminus; the germline J gene supplies the remainder. The V and J genes are TRBV3-1 (or the pseudogene TRBV3-2) and TRBJ2-1; 10 bases align to TRBD1. The CDR3 loop spans 15 amino acids. Trimming at V came to 1 base and at J to 6 bases, leaving 3 bases not matched to a gene. Germline CDR1 is LGHDT and CDR2 is YNNKEL (reference sequence). The covered CDR3 bases are TGTGCCAGCAGCCAAGGTGGGACAGGGGTCAATGAG. Translating it yields CASSQGGTGVNE. The whole CDR3 is CASSQGGTGVNEQFF.

In its sample, this clone was seen many times. The read ends 3 residues before the CDR3 terminus; that terminus is restored from the germline J gene. The chain combines TRBV27 with TRBJ1-1, with 7 bases fitting TRBD1. The CDR3 totals 16 residues. V was pared by 3 bases and J by 0 bases, with 7 bases of the junction left unmatched. Germline loops: CDR1 MNHEY, CDR2 SMNVEV (reference sequence). CDR3 DNA, as far as it was read: TGTGCCAGCAGTTTTGGATCAGGGGGTCTGAACACTGAA. Its translation is CASSFGSGGLNTE. The entire CDR3 reads CASSFGSGGLNTEAFF.

Only a few counts were recorded for this clone. This chain's CDR3 is CASRRAGVETQYF. The sequenced CDR3 bases are TGTGCCAGCAGGCGCGCGGGGGTGGAGACC. J is TRBJ2-5 and V is TRBV2; 7 bases are a match to TRBD2. The missing CDR3 end, 3 residues past where the read stops, is filled in from the germline J gene. The germline V gene has CDR1 SNHLY and CDR2 FYNNEI. This CDR3 is built from 13 residues. Germline trimming cut 6 bases from V and 5 bases from J; bases unmatched to any gene: 6.

With regard to this clone: Sequencing ends 3 residues short of the CDR3 end; the germline J gene provides the rest. The chain carries TRBV2 and TRBJ2-3; D is possibly TRBD2 (6 bases). The CDR3 runs 15 residues. Germline V lookup: CDR1 SNHLY, CDR2 FYNNEI. Partial CDR3 DNA: TGTGCCAGCAGCGAGATTGGGGGAGACCGGGGGACG. This codes for CASSEIGGDRGT. The CDR3 in its entirety is CASSEIGGDRGTQYF.

This clone has at least ten counts. Sequencing ends 3 residues short of the CDR3 end; the germline J gene provides the rest. This chain uses TRBV7-9 with TRBJ1-4; a possible D gene is TRBD1 (6 bases). V lost 1 base, J lost 5 bases, and 11 bases lay in between. From germline, CDR1 is SEHNR and CDR2 FQNEAQ (reference sequence). The CDR3 totals 15 residues. The CDR3 reads CASSLEAQGNEKLFF. Partial CDR3 DNA: TGTGCCAGCAGCTTAGAGGCACAGGGAAATGAAAAA.

This clone was seen a few times. The read falls 3 residues short of the CDR3 end, and the missing part is taken from the germline J gene. V and J are TRBV30 and TRBJ1-1; the D is unclear. V was pared by 4 bases and J by 2 bases, with 11 bases between. The CDR3 is made up of 13 amino acids. Germline V CDR1 and CDR2: GTSNPN, SVGIG (reference sequence). The CDR3 DNA, read in part, is TGTGCCTGGACCTTAATCGGTAACACTGAA. It is translated as CAWTLIGNTE. Given in full, the CDR3 is CAWTLIGNTEAFF.

This clone showed up many times. Read coverage stops 3 residues before the CDR3 terminus; the germline J gene supplies the remainder. The chain recombines TRBV20-1 with TRBJ2-3; TRBD2 aligns across 11 bases. Germline assignment: CDR1 DFQATT and CDR2 SNEGSKA (reference sequence). This CDR3 is 14 amino acids long. Unmatched junction bases numbered 2, after V lost 6 bases and J lost 0 bases. CDR3 DNA, as far as it was read: TGCAGTGCAGTAGCGGGGGGGAGCACAGATACG. Residues: CSAVAGGSTDT. Given in full, the CDR3 is CSAVAGGSTDTQYF.

This clone ranks as medium-sized (0.01 to 0.1%). The read ends 3 residues early relative to the CDR3; the germline J gene fills the gap. The J gene is TRBJ1-1, the V gene TRBV29-1; D remains unclear. Looked up from germline, CDR1 is SQVTM and CDR2 is ANQGSEA. The ends were cut back, 7 bases at V and 5 bases at J, with 26 bases in the middle. The length of the CDR3 is 16 residues. CDR3 protein: CSGLARKSPSGTEAFF. The DNA read from the CDR3 is TGCAGCGGGCTCGCGAGGAAATCACCCTCGGGGACTGAA.

This clone was seen a few times. The CDR3 end falls 3 residues outside the read, so it is completed with the germline J gene. The rearrangement joins TRBV7-2 to TRBJ2-7, with unresolved D. Germline lookup yields CDR1 SGHTA and CDR2 FQGNSA. Trimming removed 8 bases at V and 2 bases at J, with 13 bases between. CDR3 size: 13 residues. Here the CDR3 reads CASARWSTYEQYF. CDR3 DNA, as far as it was read: TGTGCCAGCGCCCGGTGGTCGACCTACGAG.

This clone has ten or more counts. CDR3 sequence reads: CASSLSLAAYNEQFF. Incomplete CDR3 DNA: TGTGCCAGCAGCTTGAGTCTAGCGGCCTACAATGAG. The genes are TRBV5-5 and TRBJ2-1, with TRBD2 matching 7 bases. The CDR3 end is not reached by the read, which stops 3 residues before it; the germline J gene fills it in. Trimming at V came to 1 base and at J to 2 bases, leaving 3 bases not matched to a gene. The germline gives CDR1 SGHKS, CDR2 YYEKEE (reference sequence). The CDR3 has 15 residues.

This clone was detected many times. The read terminates 3 residues before the CDR3 end, so the remaining end is supplied by the germline J gene. The rearrangement uses TRBV29-1 and TRBJ1-1, with D unresolved. Trimming took off 7 bases at V and 7 bases at J, with 10 bases between the two ends. The germline gives CDR1 SQVTM, CDR2 ANQGSEA. This CDR3 region has 10 residues. This chain's CDR3 is CSGLIGEAFF. The sequenced part of the CDR3 DNA is TGCAGCGGATTAATCGGTGAA. Looking up the rest from reference TRBV29-1 and TRBJ1-1 gives the full variable domain: SAVISQKPSRDICQRGTSLTIQCQVDSQVTMMFWYRQQPGQSLTLIATANQGSEATYESGFVIDKFPISRPNLTFSTLTVSNMSPEDSSIYLCSGLIGEAFFGQGTRLTVV.

This clone has a count of ten or more. The sequenced fragment ends 3 residues before the CDR3 boundary, so the rest is inferred from the germline J gene. The chain has TRBV2 and TRBJ2-1; 11 positions agree with TRBD2. Per germline, CDR1 SNHLY and CDR2 FYNNEI. The CDR3 sequence is 16 residues long. V dropped 6 bases and J dropped 5; count of bases not matched to a gene: 9. The CDR3 DNA, read in part, is TGTGCCAGCAGGACCCGACTAGCGGGGCTACACAATGAG. Translating it yields CASRTRLAGLHNE. Given in full, the CDR3 is CASRTRLAGLHNEQFF.

This clone was found a few times. CDR3: CASSVGTGSNQPQHF. The CDR3 DNA, read in part, is TGTGCCAGCAGTGTCGGGACAGGTTCGAATCAGCCC. The rearrangement links TRBV6-1 to TRBJ1-5; 8 nucleotides line up with TRBD1. The read finishes 3 residues shy of the CDR3 end, and the germline J gene is used to complete it. Germline V gene sequence: CDR1 MNHNS, CDR2 SASEGT. Trimming removed 4 bases from V and 4 bases from J; junction bases left unmatched: 6. The length of the CDR3 is 15 residues.

The table lists this clone with many counts. Sequencing ends 3 residues short of the CDR3 end; the germline J gene provides the rest. The gene calls are TRBV20-1 and TRBJ2-1; D may be TRBD2 (6 bases). Trimming took 0 bases from V and 0 from J, leaving 12 bases between them. Germline loops: CDR1 DFQATT, CDR2 SNEGSKA (reference sequence). The CDR3 consists of 16 residues. CDR3 DNA (partial): TGCAGTGCTAGAGATGACGGGGGACCCTCCTACAATGAG. Its translation: CSARDDGGPSYNE. From start to end, the CDR3 is CSARDDGGPSYNEQFF.

This clone turned up a few times. The CDR3 extends 3 residues past the end of the read, so its final part is completed from the germline J gene. This chain joins TRBV30 and TRBJ1-2; D is undetermined. Germline CDR1 is GTSNPN and CDR2 is SVGIG (reference sequence). V was shortened by 0 bases and J by 0 bases, with 14 bases between the two germline ends. The CDR3 totals 16 residues. The covered CDR3 bases are TGTGCCTGGAGTGTACCCAGGCCGACGGCTAACTATGGC. It encodes CAWSVPRPTANYG. The whole CDR3 sequence reads CAWSVPRPTANYGYTF.

Details on this clone: Sequencing ends 3 residues short of the CDR3 end; the germline J gene provides the rest. This chain uses TRBV19 with TRBJ2-6; the D gene is possibly TRBD1 (6 bases). The CDR3 length is 16 residues. From germline, CDR1 is LNHDA and CDR2 SQIVND (reference sequence). Trimming removed 7 bases at V and 0 bases at J, with 13 bases between. This CDR3 reads CASNLGQSSGANVLTF. The DNA read from the CDR3 is TGTGCCAGTAACCTCGGACAGAGCTCTGGGGCCAACGTC.

A note on this clone: The DNA ends 3 residues before the CDR3 does, and the rest of the CDR3 is filled in from the germline J gene. The V gene is TRBV7-2, the J gene TRBJ2-5, with a possible D match to TRBD1 (5 bases). The CDR3 is made up of 14 amino acids. Trimming removed 2 bases from V and 5 bases from J, with 12 bases in between. Germline V gives CDR1 SGHTA, CDR2 FQGNSA. Partial CDR3 DNA: TGTGCCAGCAGCTTACAGCAGGGTCGGGAGACC. Its protein product is CASSLQQGRET. The entire CDR3 is CASSLQQGRETQYF.

Turning to this clone: A much larger clone differs from this one at a single base, so this may be a read error. The missing CDR3 end, 3 residues past where the read stops, is filled in from the germline J gene. This sequence joins TRBV7-8 and TRBJ1-1, with D unclear. Germline V CDR1 and CDR2: SGHVS, FQNEAQ. V was clipped by 4 bases and J by 3 bases, with 12 bases between them. The CDR3 loop spans 14 amino acids. The sequenced part of the CDR3 DNA is TGTGCCAGCAGCTCGGGGAGTGGTGACACTGAA. Its translation is CASSSGSGDTE. The complete CDR3 reads CASSSGSGDTEAFF.

This clone was counted between two and nine times. The covered CDR3 bases are TGTGCCAGCTCACCCCAGGGGGGTCAGGGC. It codes for CASSPQGGQG. The whole CDR3 sequence reads CASSPQGGQGYTF. The chain uses TRBV18 and TRBJ1-2, with 7 positions matching TRBD1. The read ends 3 residues early relative to the CDR3; the germline J gene fills the gap. Germline V gives CDR1 KGHSH, CDR2 LQKENI. The CDR3 consists of 13 residues.

This clone has at least ten counts. The CDR3 end lies 3 residues beyond the end of the read and is filled in from the germline J gene. The chain combines TRBV5-1 with TRBJ1-2, with 7 bases aligning to TRBD1. The CDR3 contains 14 residues. The junction had 5 bases not matched to a gene; V was cut back by 4 bases and J by 2 bases. CDR1 and CDR2 (germline): SGHRS, YFSETQ. This CDR3 reads CASSGGTVNYGYTF. The DNA read from the CDR3 is TGCGCCAGCAGCGGCGGGACAGTCAACTATGGC.

This clone came up a few times. The read is 3 residues too short to cover the CDR3 end, so that end is filled in from the germline J gene. The rearrangement uses TRBV18 and TRBJ2-2; D perhaps matches TRBD1 (6 bases). Germline V lookup: CDR1 KGHSH, CDR2 LQKENI. There are 13 residues in the CDR3. The V end was cut by 3 bases, the J end by 7 bases, with 9 bases between. CDR3 bases read: TGTGCCAGCTCACCCGACAGGATCGGGGAG. Protein: CASSPDRIGE. From start to end, the CDR3 is CASSPDRIGELFF.

Only a few counts were recorded for this clone. The CDR3 extends 3 residues past the end of the read, so its final part is completed from the germline J gene. The chain couples TRBV23-1 to TRBJ2-5, with D possibly being TRBD1 (6 bases). TRBV23-1 qualifies as an ORF whose function is uncertain. CDR3 length equals 16 residues. Trimming took 1 base from V and 3 from J, leaving 15 bases between them. CDR3 bases read: TGCGCCAGCAGTCAATACGGCAGGGGAAATGAAGAGACC. This gives the protein CASSQYGRGNEET. The full-length CDR3 reads as CASSQYGRGNEETQYF.

This clone was counted only a few times. The read halts 3 residues ahead of the CDR3 end, with the missing end drawn from the germline J gene. The rearrangement links TRBV7-9 to TRBJ2-7; D possibly corresponds to TRBD2 (7 bases). Trimming pared 5 bases from V and 3 bases from J, leaving 17 bases between. Looked up from germline, CDR1 is SEHNR and CDR2 is FQNEAQ (reference sequence). This CDR3 spans 15 amino acids. The CDR3 bases that were read are TGTGCCAGCAGCCCCGAGGGGGGGGGAGACTACGAG. Encoded protein: CASSPEGGGDYE. The CDR3 reads in full as CASSPEGGGDYEQYF.

Comment on this clone: Coverage ceases 3 residues before the CDR3 finishes, and the germline J gene fills in the end. This chain links TRBV30 with TRBJ2-6; possibly TRBD2 for D (5 bases). Looked up from germline, CDR1 is GTSNPN and CDR2 is SVGIG (reference sequence). The V end lost 0 bases, the J end lost 0 bases, and 15 bases lay between the germline ends. The CDR3 covers 18 residues. The part of the CDR3 DNA that was read is TGTGCCTGGAGTGTACTAGGGCTCCAAAGCTCTGGGGCCAACGTC. Its protein product is CAWSVLGLQSSGANV. The full CDR3 protein is CAWSVLGLQSSGANVLTF.

At least ten counts were recorded for this clone. Read sequence stops 3 residues before the CDR3 end, and the germline J gene provides the missing end. The same CDR3 also results from other DNA sequences found in this sample. The chain has TRBV7-8 and TRBJ1-5, with a possible D match to TRBD1 (6 bases). The CDR3 is 14 amino acids. Between the trimmed V and J ends, which lost 5 bases and 9 bases, there was a span of 17 bases. CDR1 is SGHVS and CDR2 is FQNEAQ in the germline V gene. CDR3 bases read: TGTGCCAGCAGCCCGGACAGCGTAGGTTGGCCC. This translates into CASSPDSVGWP. The CDR3 in its entirety is CASSPDSVGWPQHF. Using reference TRBV7-8 and TRBJ1-5 for the parts outside the CDR3, the full variable domain is GAGVSQSPRYKVAKRGQDVALRCDPISGHVSLFWYQQALGQGPEFLTYFQNEAQLDKSGLPSDRFFAERPEGSVSTLKIQRTQQEDSAVYLCASSPDSVGWPQHFGDGTRLSIL.

The table lists this clone with many counts. The read terminates 3 residues before the CDR3 end, so the remaining end is supplied by the germline J gene. The rearrangement links TRBV2 to TRBJ2-3; unclear D gene. V was pared by 3 bases and J by 2 bases, with 9 bases between. CDR3 length: 14 residues. In germline, CDR1 is SNHLY, CDR2 FYNNEI. The CDR3 protein is CASSDGQLTDTQYF. Incomplete CDR3 DNA: TGTGCCAGCAGTGACGGTCAACTCACAGATACG.